Each of the 14 T cell receptor beta chains below was sequenced from the same sample in a study of control samples from healthy donors and cancer patients. TCRdb keeps only in-frame clones here, not all; method: immunoSEQ multiplex PCR. The top ten clones hold 2% to 2.5% of a sample with 85,000 to 120,000 clones, 92% of them seen once. Material for sequencing was blood. The source of these receptors is a woman between 18 and 30 years old in good health.

The rearrangement uses TRBV27 and TRBJ1-3; D is ambiguous. Germline assignment: CDR1 MNHEY and CDR2 SMNVEV (reference sequence). V dropped 5 bases and J dropped 0 bases, with 8 bases sitting between them. This CDR3 has 14 amino acids. The chain's CDR3 is CASSLSRSGNTIYF. For the CDR3, the DNA is TGTGCCAGCAGTCTAAGCCGCTCTGGAAACACCATATATTTT.

V and J are TRBV5-1 and TRBJ2-2, with 13 bases matching TRBD2. Trimming took 3 bases from V and 3 from J; bases not matched to a gene: 5. CDR3 length: 17 amino acids. Germline V gene sequence: CDR1 SGHRS, CDR2 YFSETQ. The CDR3 nucleotides read TGCGCCAGCAGCTCGGGACTAGCGGGGCCATACACCGGGGAGCTGTTTTTT. Its translation: CASSSGLAGPYTGELFF.

The gene calls are TRBV10-2 and TRBJ1-2; D might be TRBD1 (6 bases). Between the trimmed V and J ends, which lost 9 bases and 2 bases, there was a span of 13 bases. The CDR3 is made up of 13 amino acids. From germline, CDR1 is WSHSY and CDR2 SAAADI. The CDR3 DNA sequence: TGCGCCAGTCTCAAGGGGGACAACTATGGCTACACCTTC. Encoded protein: CASLKGDNYGYTF.

This chain uses TRBV25-1 with TRBJ1-6; D is unclear. With 4 bases removed from V and 8 bases from J, the gap between germline ends came to 6 bases. CDR1 is MGHDK, CDR2 SYGVNS, per germline. The CDR3 consists of 12 residues. CDR3 sequence reads: CASSVYHSPLHF. The CDR3 coding sequence is TGTGCCAGCAGTGTTTACCATTCACCCCTCCACTTT.

The chain couples TRBV28 to TRBJ1-4; D unclear. Germline lookup yields CDR1 MDHEN and CDR2 SYDVKM. The CDR3 sequence is 11 residues long. Trimming pared 4 bases from V and 8 bases from J, leaving 5 bases between. CDR3 sequence: CASSSLEKLFF. The CDR3 DNA reads as TGTGCCAGCAGTTCATTAGAAAAACTGTTTTTT. Complete variable domain (other parts from reference TRBV28 and TRBJ1-4): DVKVTQSSRYLVKRTGEKVFLECVQDMDHENMFWYRQDPGLGLRLIYFSYDVKMKEKGDIPEGYSVSREKKERFSLILESASTNQTSMYLCASSSLEKLFFGSGTQLSVL.

This chain uses TRBV11-3 with TRBJ1-1; D unclear. Germline CDR1 SGHNT, CDR2 YENEEA. Trimming pared 2 bases from V and 5 bases from J, leaving 9 bases between. This CDR3 is 13 amino acids long. The CDR3 is CASSLRGRTEAFF. In DNA, the CDR3 is TGTGCCAGCAGCTTACGAGGGCGGACTGAAGCTTTCTTT.

The gene calls are TRBV6-4 and TRBJ2-7; D is uncertain. The CDR3 runs to 14 residues. The germline V and J ends were trimmed by 4 bases and 1 base, with 11 bases remaining between them. Germline-derived CDR1 and CDR2 are MRHNA and SNTAGT. The DNA for the CDR3 is TGTGCCAGCAGTGGAATGTCGGTGTCCTACGAGCAGTACTTC. Protein sequence: CASSGMSVSYEQYF.

The chain couples TRBV4-1 to TRBJ2-7; 7 bases align to TRBD1. The V gene's germline CDR1 is MGHRA and CDR2 YSYEKL. This CDR3 region has 14 residues. With V trimmed by 4 bases and J by 2 bases, 5 bases remained unmatched. CDR3 amino acids: CASSLGQIPYEQYF. In DNA form, the CDR3 reads TGCGCCAGCAGCCTGGGACAGATTCCCTACGAGCAGTACTTC.

The chain couples TRBV5-4 to TRBJ2-2, with D perhaps TRBD1 or TRBD2 (5 bases each). Germline CDR1 and CDR2: SGHNT and YYREEE (reference sequence). There are 16 residues in the CDR3. The V gene lost 4 bases and the J gene lost 3 bases, with 16 bases spanning the gap. Written as DNA, the CDR3 is TGTGCCAGCAGCCCGGGACCAGAGCTTTACACCGGGGAGCTGTTTTTT. It specifies CASSPGPELYTGELFF.

The chain carries TRBV12-5 and TRBJ2-1; D tentatively fits TRBD1 or TRBD2 (5 bases each). The V and J ends lost 9 bases and 3 bases respectively, with 9 bases between them. CDR1 is LGHNT, CDR2 FRNRAP, per germline. CDR3 size: 12 residues. As DNA, the CDR3 is TGTGCTAGCGGGACGGACTACAATGAGCAGTTCTTC. It yields the protein CASGTDYNEQFF.

The rearrangement uses TRBV12-3 or TRBV12-4 and TRBJ1-5; D not resolved. The CDR3 contains 13 residues. V was shortened by 3 bases and J by 5 bases, with 8 bases between the two germline ends. The CDR3 nucleotides read TGTGCCAGCAGTTTGGCAGGTGATCAGCCCCAGCATTTT. Translating gives CASSLAGDQPQHF.

This chain joins TRBV5-5 and TRBJ2-1; D may be TRBD1 (5 bases). This CDR3 is 15 amino acids long. Germline V lookup: CDR1 SGHKS, CDR2 YYEKEE (reference sequence). V lost 6 bases and J 5 bases, leaving 18 bases between the germline ends. CDR3 in amino acids: CASIRQFSQDNEQFF. In nucleotides, the CDR3 is TGTGCCAGCATCCGACAGTTTTCACAAGACAATGAGCAGTTCTTC.

The V call is TRBV5-5, the J call TRBJ2-2; 8 bases are a match to TRBD1. This CDR3 is 17 amino acids long. V lost 0 bases, J lost 2 bases, and 6 bases stayed unmatched. Germline V gives CDR1 SGHKS, CDR2 YYEKEE (reference sequence). CDR3 sequence reads: CASSLARTGLNTGELFF. DNA of the CDR3: TGTGCCAGCAGCTTGGCCAGGACAGGGCTAAACACCGGGGAGCTGTTTTTT. The complete variable domain, with remaining parts taken from reference TRBV5-5 and TRBJ2-2, reads DAGVTQSPTHLIKTRGQQVTLRCSPISGHKSVSWYQQVLGQGPQFIFQYYEKEERGRGNFPDRFSARQFPNYSSELNVNALLLGDSALYLCASSLARTGLNTGELFFGEGSRLTVL.

The chain recombines TRBV5-6 with TRBJ2-2, with 7 bases that match TRBD1. The germline CDR1 and CDR2 sequences are SGHDT and YYEEEE. J lost 1 base, V lost 3 bases, and 6 bases had no gene match. The CDR3 extends over 16 amino acids. CDR3 region: CASSWGQRGNTGELFF. In nucleotides, the CDR3 is TGTGCCAGCAGCTGGGGACAGCGTGGGAACACCGGGGAGCTGTTTTTT.